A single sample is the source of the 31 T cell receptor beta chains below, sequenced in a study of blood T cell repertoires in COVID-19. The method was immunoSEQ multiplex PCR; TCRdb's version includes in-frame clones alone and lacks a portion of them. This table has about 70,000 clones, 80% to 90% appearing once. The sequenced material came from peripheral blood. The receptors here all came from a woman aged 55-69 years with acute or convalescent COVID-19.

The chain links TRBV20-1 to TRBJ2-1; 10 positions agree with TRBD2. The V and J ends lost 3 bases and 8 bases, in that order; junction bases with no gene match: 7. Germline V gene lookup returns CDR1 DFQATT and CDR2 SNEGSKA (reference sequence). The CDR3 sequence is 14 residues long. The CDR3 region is CSASTTSGFHEQFF. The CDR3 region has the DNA TGCAGTGCTAGTACGACTAGCGGGTTCCATGAGCAGTTCTTC.

CDR3 loop: CATSDPGLGKFF. The CDR3 DNA reads TGTGCCACCAGTGACCCGGGACTGGGGAAATTCTTC. The chain combines TRBV24-1 with TRBJ2-1, with D possibly matching TRBD2 (6 bases). V gave up 4 bases and J gave up 16 bases, with 16 bases separating them. From germline, CDR1 is KGHDR and CDR2 SFDVKD. CDR3 length equals 12 residues.

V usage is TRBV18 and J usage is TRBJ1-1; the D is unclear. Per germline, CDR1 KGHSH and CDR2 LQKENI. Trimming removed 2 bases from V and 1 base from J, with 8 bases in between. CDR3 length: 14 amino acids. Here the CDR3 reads CASSPGSTNTEAFF. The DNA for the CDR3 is TGTGCCAGCTCACCAGGGAGCACGAACACTGAAGCTTTCTTT.

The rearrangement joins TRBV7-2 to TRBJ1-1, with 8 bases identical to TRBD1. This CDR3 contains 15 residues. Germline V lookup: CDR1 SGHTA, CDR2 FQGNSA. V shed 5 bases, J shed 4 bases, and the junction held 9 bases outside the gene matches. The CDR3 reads CASSIIQGAGTEAFF. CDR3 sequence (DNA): TGTGCCAGCAGCATAATCCAGGGGGCGGGCACTGAAGCTTTCTTT.

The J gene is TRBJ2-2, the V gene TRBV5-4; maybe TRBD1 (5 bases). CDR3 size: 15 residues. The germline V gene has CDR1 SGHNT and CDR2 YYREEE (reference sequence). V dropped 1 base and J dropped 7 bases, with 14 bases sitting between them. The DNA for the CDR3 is TGTGCCAGCAGCTTGAAAAGGGGTGATGGCGGGGAGCTGTTTTTT. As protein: CASSLKRGDGGELFF.

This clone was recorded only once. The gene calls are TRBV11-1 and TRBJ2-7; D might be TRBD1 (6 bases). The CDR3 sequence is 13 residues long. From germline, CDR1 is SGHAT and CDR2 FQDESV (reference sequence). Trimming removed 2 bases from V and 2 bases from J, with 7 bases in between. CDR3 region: CASSLRGTYEQYF. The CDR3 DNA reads TGTGCCAGCAGCTTAAGGGGGACCTACGAGCAGTACTTC.

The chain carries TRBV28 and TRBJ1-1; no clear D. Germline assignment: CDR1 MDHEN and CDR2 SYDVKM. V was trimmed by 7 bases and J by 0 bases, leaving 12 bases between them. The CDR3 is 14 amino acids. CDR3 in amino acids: CASTSGLLNTEAFF. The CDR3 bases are TGTGCCAGCACCTCAGGACTCTTGAACACTGAAGCTTTCTTT.

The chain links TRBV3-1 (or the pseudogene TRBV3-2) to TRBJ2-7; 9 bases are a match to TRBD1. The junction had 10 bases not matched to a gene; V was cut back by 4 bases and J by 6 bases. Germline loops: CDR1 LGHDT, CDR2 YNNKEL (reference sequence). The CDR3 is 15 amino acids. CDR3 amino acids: CASSRPPGQGGEQYF. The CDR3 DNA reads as TGTGCCAGCAGCCGGCCTCCGGGACAGGGAGGCGAGCAGTACTTC.

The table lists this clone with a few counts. The CDR3 coding sequence is TGTGCCAGCAGTTTAGGGACAGGGGGGAACGAGCAGTACTTC. Translated: CASSLGTGGNEQYF. The chain joins TRBV27 to TRBJ2-7; TRBD1 agrees at 11 bases. The CDR3 length is 14 residues. Unmatched junction bases numbered 2, after V lost 2 bases and J lost 5 bases. Germline CDR1 and CDR2: MNHEY and SMNVEV (reference sequence).

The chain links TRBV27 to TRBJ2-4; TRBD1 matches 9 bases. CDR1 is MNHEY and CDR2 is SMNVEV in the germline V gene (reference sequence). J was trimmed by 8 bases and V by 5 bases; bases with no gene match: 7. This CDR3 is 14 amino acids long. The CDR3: CASSTNRGPDIQYF. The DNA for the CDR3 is TGTGCCAGCAGTACCAACAGGGGGCCCGACATTCAGTACTTC.

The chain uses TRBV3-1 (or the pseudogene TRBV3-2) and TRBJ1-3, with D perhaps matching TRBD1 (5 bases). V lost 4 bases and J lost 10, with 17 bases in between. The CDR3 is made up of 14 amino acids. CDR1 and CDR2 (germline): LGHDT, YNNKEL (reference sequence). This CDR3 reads CASSLKGRRETIYF. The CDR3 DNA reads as TGTGCCAGCAGCCTAAAAGGGCGCAGGGAAACCATATATTTT.

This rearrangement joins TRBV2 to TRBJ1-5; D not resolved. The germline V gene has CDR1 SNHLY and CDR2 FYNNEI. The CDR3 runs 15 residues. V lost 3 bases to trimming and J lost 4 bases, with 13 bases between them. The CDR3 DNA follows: TGTGCCAGCAGTGAGGTTCAGAACCTGAATCAGCCCCAGCATTTT. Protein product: CASSEVQNLNQPQHF. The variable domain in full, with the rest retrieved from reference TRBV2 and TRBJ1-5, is EPEVTQTPSHQVTQMGQEVILRCVPISNHLYFYWYRQILGQKVEFLVSFYNNEISEKSEIFDDQFSVERPDGSNFTLKIRSTKLEDSAMYFCASSEVQNLNQPQHFGDGTRLSIL.

This CDR3 is CASRGGRANTEAFF. The CDR3 nucleotides are TGTGCCAGCAGGGGTGGCAGGGCCAACACTGAAGCTTTCTTT. This chain connects TRBV28 to TRBJ1-1; D may be TRBD1 (5 bases). The CDR3 has 14 amino acids. In germline, CDR1 is MDHEN, CDR2 SYDVKM. With 6 bases removed from V and 2 bases from J, the gap between germline ends came to 13 bases. The full variable domain, its missing parts supplied by reference TRBV28 and TRBJ1-1, is DVKVTQSSRYLVKRTGEKVFLECVQDMDHENMFWYRQDPGLGLRLIYFSYDVKMKEKGDIPEGYSVSREKKERFSLILESASTNQTSMYLCASRGGRANTEAFFGQGTRLTVV.

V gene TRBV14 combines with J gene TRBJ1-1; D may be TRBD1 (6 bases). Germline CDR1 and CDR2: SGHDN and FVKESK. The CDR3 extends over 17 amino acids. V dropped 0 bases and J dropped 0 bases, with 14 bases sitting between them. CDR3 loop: CASSQDFGAGVNTEAFF. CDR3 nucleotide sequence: TGTGCCAGCAGCCAAGATTTTGGGGCAGGGGTGAACACTGAAGCTTTCTTT.

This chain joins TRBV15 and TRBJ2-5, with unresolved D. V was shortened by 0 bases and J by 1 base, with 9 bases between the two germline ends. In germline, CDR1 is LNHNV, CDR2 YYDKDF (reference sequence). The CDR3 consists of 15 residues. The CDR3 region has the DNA TGTGCCACCAGCAGAGACCTGCCGAGCCAAGAGACCCAGTACTTC. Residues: CATSRDLPSQETQYF.

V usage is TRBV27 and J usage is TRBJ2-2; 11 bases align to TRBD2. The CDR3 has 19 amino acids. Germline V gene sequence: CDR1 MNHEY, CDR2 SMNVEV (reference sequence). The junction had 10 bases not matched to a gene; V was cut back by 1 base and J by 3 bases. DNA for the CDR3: TGTGCCAGCAGTTTATTCGGGATAGCGGGAGGGCTGGACACCGGGGAGCTGTTTTTT. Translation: CASSLFGIAGGLDTGELFF.

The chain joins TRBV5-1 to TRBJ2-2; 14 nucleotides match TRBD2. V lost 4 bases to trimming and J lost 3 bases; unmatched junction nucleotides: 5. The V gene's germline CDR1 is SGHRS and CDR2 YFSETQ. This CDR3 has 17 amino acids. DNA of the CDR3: TGCGCCAGCAGCAGGGGACTAGCGGGGGAATACACCGGGGAGCTGTTTTTT. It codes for CASSRGLAGEYTGELFF.

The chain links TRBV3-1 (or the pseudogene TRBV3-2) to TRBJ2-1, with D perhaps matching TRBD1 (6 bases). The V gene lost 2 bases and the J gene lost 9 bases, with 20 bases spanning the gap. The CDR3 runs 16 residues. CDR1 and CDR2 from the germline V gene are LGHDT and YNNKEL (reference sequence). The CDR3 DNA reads TGTGCCAGCAGCCAAATTACAGGGTTTGGTTTAGGTGAGCAGTTCTTC. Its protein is CASSQITGFGLGEQFF.

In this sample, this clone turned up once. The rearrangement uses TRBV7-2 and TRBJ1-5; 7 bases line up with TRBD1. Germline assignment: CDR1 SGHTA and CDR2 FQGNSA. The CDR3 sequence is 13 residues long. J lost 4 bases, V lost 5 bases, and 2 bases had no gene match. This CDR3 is CASSPGGNQPQHF. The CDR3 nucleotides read TGTGCCAGCAGCCCAGGGGGGAATCAGCCCCAGCATTTT.

The CDR3 protein is CASSPGHQNTEAFF. The CDR3, as DNA: TGTGCCAGCTCACCGGGACACCAGAACACTGAAGCTTTCTTT. The chain recombines TRBV18 with TRBJ1-1; D might be TRBD1 (6 bases). The CDR3 sequence is 14 residues long. Germline V gene data show CDR1 as KGHSH and CDR2 as LQKENI. V lost 3 bases and J lost 1, with 9 bases in between.

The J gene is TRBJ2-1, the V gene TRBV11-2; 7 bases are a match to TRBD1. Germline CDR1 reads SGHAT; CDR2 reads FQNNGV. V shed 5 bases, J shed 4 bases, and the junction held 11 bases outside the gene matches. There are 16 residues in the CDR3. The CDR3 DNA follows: TGTGCCAGCAGCCGAGGGGGCGAGGCCTCTTACAATGAGCAGTTCTTC. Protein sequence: CASSRGGEASYNEQFF. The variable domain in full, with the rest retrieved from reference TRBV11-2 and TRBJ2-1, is EAGVAQSPRYKIIEKRQSVAFWCNPISGHATLYWYQQILGQGPKLLIQFQNNGVVDDSQLPKDRFSAERLKGVDSTLKIQPAKLEDSAVYLCASSRGGEASYNEQFFGPGTRLTVL.

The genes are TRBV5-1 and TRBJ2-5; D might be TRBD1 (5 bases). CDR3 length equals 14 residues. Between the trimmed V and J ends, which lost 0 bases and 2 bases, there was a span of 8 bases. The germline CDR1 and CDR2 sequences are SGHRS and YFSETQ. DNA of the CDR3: TGCGCCAGCAGCTTGGGGACACAACAAGAGACCCAGTACTTC. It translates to CASSLGTQQETQYF.

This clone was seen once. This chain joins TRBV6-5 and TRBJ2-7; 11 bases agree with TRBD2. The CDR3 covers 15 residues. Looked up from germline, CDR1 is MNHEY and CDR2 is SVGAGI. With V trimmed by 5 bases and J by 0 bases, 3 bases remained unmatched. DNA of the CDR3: TGTGCCAGCAGTAAGACTAGCGGGAACTCCTACGAGCAGTACTTC. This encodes CASSKTSGNSYEQYF.

CDR3 sequence reads: CASSYGGGGQPQHF. The CDR3 region has the DNA TGTGCCAGCAGTTACGGCGGGGGGGGGCAGCCCCAGCATTTT. This chain uses TRBV6-5 with TRBJ1-5; D possibly corresponds to TRBD1 (5 bases). Per germline, CDR1 MNHEY and CDR2 SVGAGI. V lost 2 bases and J lost 7, with 12 bases in between. This CDR3 has 14 residues.

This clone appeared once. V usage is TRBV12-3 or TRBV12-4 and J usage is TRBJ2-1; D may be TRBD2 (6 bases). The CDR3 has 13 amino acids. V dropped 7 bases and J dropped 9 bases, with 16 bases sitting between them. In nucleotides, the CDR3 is TGTGCCAGCACTTTCCAGGGAGGTGGTGAGCAGTTCTTC. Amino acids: CASTFQGGGEQFF.

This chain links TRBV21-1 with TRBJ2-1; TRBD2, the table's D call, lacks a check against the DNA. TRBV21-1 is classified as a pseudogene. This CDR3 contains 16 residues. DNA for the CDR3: TGTGCCAGCACACCCGGACTAGCGGGAGTGAGGAATGAGCAGTTCTTC. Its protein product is CASTPGLAGVRNEQFF.

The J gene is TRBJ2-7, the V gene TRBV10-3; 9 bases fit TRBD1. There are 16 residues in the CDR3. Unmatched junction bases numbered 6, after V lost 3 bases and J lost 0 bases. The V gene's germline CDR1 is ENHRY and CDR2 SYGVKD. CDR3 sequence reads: CAISDPGQGLSYEQYF. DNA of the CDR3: TGTGCCATCAGTGACCCGGGACAGGGCCTCTCCTACGAGCAGTACTTC.

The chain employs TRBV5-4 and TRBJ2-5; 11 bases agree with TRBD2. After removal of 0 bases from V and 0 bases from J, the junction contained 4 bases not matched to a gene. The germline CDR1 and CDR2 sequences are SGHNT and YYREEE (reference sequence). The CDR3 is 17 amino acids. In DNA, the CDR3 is TGTGCCAGCAGCTTGGGACCTAGCGGGGGGTACCAAGAGACCCAGTACTTC. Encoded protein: CASSLGPSGGYQETQYF.

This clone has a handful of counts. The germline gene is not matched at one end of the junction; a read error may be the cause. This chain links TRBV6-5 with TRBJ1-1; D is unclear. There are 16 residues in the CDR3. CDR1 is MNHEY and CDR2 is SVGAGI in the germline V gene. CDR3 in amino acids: CASSHSEGGINTEAFF. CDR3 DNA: TGTGCCAGCAGTCACTCGGAGGGAGGGATCAACACTGAAGCTTTCTTT.

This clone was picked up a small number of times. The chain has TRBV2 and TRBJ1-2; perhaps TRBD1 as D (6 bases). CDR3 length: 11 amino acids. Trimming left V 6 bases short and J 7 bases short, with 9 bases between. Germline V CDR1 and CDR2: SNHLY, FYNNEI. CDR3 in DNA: TGTGCCAGCAGAGAGACAGGTGGCTACACCTTC. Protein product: CASRETGGYTF. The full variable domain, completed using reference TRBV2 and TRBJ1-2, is EPEVTQTPSHQVTQMGQEVILRCVPISNHLYFYWYRQILGQKVEFLVSFYNNEISEKSEIFDDQFSVERPDGSNFTLKIRSTKLEDSAMYFCASRETGGYTFGSGTRLTVV.

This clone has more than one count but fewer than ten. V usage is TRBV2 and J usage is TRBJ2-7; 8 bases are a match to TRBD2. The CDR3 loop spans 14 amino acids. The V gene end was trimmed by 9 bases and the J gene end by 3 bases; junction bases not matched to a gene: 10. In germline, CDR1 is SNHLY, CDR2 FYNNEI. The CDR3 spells CARSRGGSGYEQYF. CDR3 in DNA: TGTGCCAGGAGCCGGGGGGGTTCGGGCTACGAGCAGTACTTC.